One sample yielded the 5 T cell receptor beta chains listed below, sequenced in a study of tissue T cells after allogeneic stem cell transplantation. Repertoires were generated with immunoSEQ multiplex PCR, while TCRdb's copy carries only in-frame clones and drops some. Here the sample spans about 3,500 clones, about 74% being singletons. Adult allogeneic hematopoietic cell transplant recipients with steroid-refractory graft-versus-host disease were prospectively enrolled for research autopsy. The sequenced sample was left colon tissue, obtained at autopsy. The receptors come from a male patient of 60 years or more with steroid-refractory graft-versus-host disease after an allogeneic stem cell transplant. Part of the T cells may come from the graft donor.

The chain has TRBV19 and TRBJ2-1; D may be TRBD2 (6 bases). The CDR3 covers 15 residues. The V end was cut by 1 base, the J end by 2 bases, with 9 bases between. Germline V gene data show CDR1 as LNHDA and CDR2 as SQIVND (reference sequence). CDR3 nucleotide sequence: TGTGCCAGTAGTATAGGCGGGGAGGCCTACAATGAGCAGTTCTTC. The encoded protein is CASSIGGEAYNEQFF.

The chain couples TRBV27 to TRBJ2-2, with TRBD2 matching 8 bases. V lost 5 bases, J lost 7 bases, and 15 bases stayed unmatched. The CDR3 spans 17 residues. Germline V gives CDR1 MNHEY, CDR2 SMNVEV (reference sequence). The CDR3 sequence is CASSPLFQRGRNGELFF. For the CDR3, the DNA is TGTGCCAGCAGTCCTCTATTTCAGCGGGGGAGGAACGGGGAGCTGTTTTTT.

The V call is TRBV6-4, the J call TRBJ2-1, with TRBD2 matching over 8 bases. Germline V CDR1 and CDR2: MRHNA, SNTAGT. CDR3 length: 15 amino acids. V lost 3 bases, J lost 9 bases, and 10 bases stayed unmatched. This CDR3 reads CASSEIAGTGGEQFF. DNA of the CDR3: TGTGCCAGCAGTGAAATAGCGGGGACTGGGGGTGAGCAGTTCTTC.

The V and J genes are TRBV6-2 or TRBV6-3 and TRBJ2-1; a weak D match, TRBD1 (6 bases). Trimming removed 1 base from V and 0 bases from J, with 19 bases in between. Germline assignment: CDR1 MNHEY and CDR2 SVGEGT. The CDR3 is 19 amino acids. CDR3 region: CASSYFLQGLMSSYNEQFF. The CDR3 DNA sequence: TGTGCCAGCAGTTACTTTCTACAGGGCTTGATGAGCTCCTACAATGAGCAGTTCTTC.

There are a few counts of this clone. The chain combines TRBV10-3 with TRBJ2-5; 9 bases fit TRBD1. The trim removed 6 bases at V and 6 bases at J, leaving 8 bases unmatched. The length of the CDR3 is 14 residues. Germline V gives CDR1 ENHRY, CDR2 SYGVKD. For the CDR3, the DNA is TGTGCCATCAGGACCGGGACAGGGACGCAGACCCAGTACTTC. It yields the protein CAIRTGTGTQTQYF.